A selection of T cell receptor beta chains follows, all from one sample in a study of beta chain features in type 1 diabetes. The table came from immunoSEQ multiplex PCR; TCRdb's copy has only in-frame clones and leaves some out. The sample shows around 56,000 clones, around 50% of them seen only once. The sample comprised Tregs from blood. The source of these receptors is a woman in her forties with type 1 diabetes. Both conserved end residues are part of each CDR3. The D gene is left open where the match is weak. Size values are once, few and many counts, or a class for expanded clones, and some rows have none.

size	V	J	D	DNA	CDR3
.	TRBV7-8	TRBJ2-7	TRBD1	TGTGCCAGCAGCTTAGTCCATGGACAGGGTTACGAGCAGTACTTC	CASSLVHGQGYEQYF
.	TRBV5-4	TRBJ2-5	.	TGTGCCAGCAGCTCCTGGCCAGGGACCCAGTACTTC	CASSSWPGTQYF
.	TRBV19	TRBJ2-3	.	TGTGCCAGTAGTGCCTTGGACAGAAAAACAGATACGCAGTATTTT	CASSALDRKTDTQYF
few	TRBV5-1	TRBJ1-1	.	TGCGCCAGCAGCGGGGCCCCAGCAAACACTGAAGCTTTCTTT	CASSGAPANTEAFF
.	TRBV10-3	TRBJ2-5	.	TGTGCCATCAGTGAGTCGGAGGAGAAAACGGTTCGAGAGACCCAGTACTTC	CAISESEEKTVRETQYF
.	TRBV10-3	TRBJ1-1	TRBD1	TGTGCCATTCAGGACAGGGGGAACACTGAAGCTTTCTTT	CAIQDRGNTEAFF
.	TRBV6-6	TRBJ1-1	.	TGTGCCAGCAGTTCAACATTCCCAGGGACACGGCGTGAAGCTTTCTTT	CASSSTFPGTRREAFF
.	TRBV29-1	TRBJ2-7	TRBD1	TGCAGCGTAGGACAGGGATCCTACGAGCAGTACTTC	CSVGQGSYEQYF
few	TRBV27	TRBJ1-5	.	TGTGCCAGCAGTTTGGTAGGAGGTAGCAATCAGCCCCAGCATTTT	CASSLVGGSNQPQHF
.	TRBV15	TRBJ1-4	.	TGTGCCACCAGCAGAGGACAGATGGGGGAAAAACTGTTTTTT	CATSRGQMGEKLFF
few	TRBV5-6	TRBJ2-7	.	TGTGCCAGCAGCTTGGTGCAGGGTGGGGTGATCTACGAGCAGTACTTC	CASSLVQGGVIYEQYF
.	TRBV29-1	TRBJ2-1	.	TGCAGCGTTGAAGGGTCAGTGGATGAGCAGTTCTTC	CSVEGSVDEQFF
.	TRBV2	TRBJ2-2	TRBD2	TGTGCCAGCAGTTTCCTAGCGGGAGGGAACACCGGGGAGCTGTTTTTT	CASSFLAGGNTGELFF
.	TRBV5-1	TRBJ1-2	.	TGCGCCAGCAGCTTGGGACAGGCGGTGGGCTATGGCTACACCTTC	CASSLGQAVGYGYTF
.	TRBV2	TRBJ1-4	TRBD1	TGTGCCAGCAGGGGACAGTTTAATGAAAAACTGTTTTTT	CASRGQFNEKLFF
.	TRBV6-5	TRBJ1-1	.	TGTGCCAGCAGTTACGGGAGTCTTTGGAGCACTGAAGCTTTCTTT	CASSYGSLWSTEAFF
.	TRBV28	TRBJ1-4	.	TGTGCCAGCAGCCCCACAGGGTTTAATGAAAAACTGTTTTTT	CASSPTGFNEKLFF
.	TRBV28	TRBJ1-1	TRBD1	TGTGCCAGCAGCCCCTCATCCAGGGGGCGGAACACTGAAGCTTTCTTT	CASSPSSRGRNTEAFF
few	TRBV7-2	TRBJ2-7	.	TGTGCCAGCAGCTTTTCGGCCGGGGCAGGGGCCGGCGAGCAGTACTTC	CASSFSAGAGAGEQYF
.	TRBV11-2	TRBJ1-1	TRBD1	TGTGCCAGCAGGTTGCTACAGGGGACTGAAGCTTTCTTT	CASRLLQGTEAFF
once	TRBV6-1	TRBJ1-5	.	TGTGCCAGCAAAACAAGGGGAGGGTCGGATCAGCCCCAGCATTTT	CASKTRGGSDQPQHF
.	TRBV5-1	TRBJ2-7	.	TGCGCCAGCAGGAGAGAAAGCGGACTCTCCTACGAGCAGTACTTC	CASRRESGLSYEQYF
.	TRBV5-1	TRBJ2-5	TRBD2	TGCGCCAGCAGCGTCGGGACTAGCGGGGGAAAAGAGACCCAGTACTTC	CASSVGTSGGKETQYF
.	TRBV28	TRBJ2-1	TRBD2	TGTGCCAGCAGTTTCGCCGGGACTAGCGGATACAATGAGCAGTTCTTC	CASSFAGTSGYNEQFF
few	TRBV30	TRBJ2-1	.	TGTGCCTGGAGTGGGAGGAATGAGCAGTTCTTC	CAWSGRNEQFF
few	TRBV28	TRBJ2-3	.	TGTGCCAGCAGTGGGAGGGGGGCTACGCAGTATTTT	CASSGRGATQYF
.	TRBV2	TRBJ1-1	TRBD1	TGTGCCAGTCGCGAACAGGGGATGAACACTGAAGCTTTCTTT	CASREQGMNTEAFF
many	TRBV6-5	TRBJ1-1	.	TGTGCCAGCAGACCCGGGACAACGAAAACTGAAGCTTTCTTT	CASRPGTTKTEAFF
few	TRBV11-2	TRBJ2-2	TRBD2	TGTGCCAGCACCGGACCAGGCGGGGGGGGGACCGGGGAGCTGTTTTTT	CASTGPGGGGTGELFF
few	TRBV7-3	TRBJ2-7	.	TGTGCCAGCAGCCAAGGGGGATTAAGCGACGAGCAGTACTTC	CASSQGGLSDEQYF
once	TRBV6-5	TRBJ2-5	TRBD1	TGTGCCAGCAGAGGGGGCAGGGGGAATCGGGAGACCCAGTACTTC	CASRGGRGNRETQYF
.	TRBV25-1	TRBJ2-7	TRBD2	TGTGCCAGCAGTGAACTAGCGGGATACGAGCAGTACTTC	CASSELAGYEQYF